The TCR beta chain under discussion was sequenced for a study of CD8+ T cells in alopecia areata. Study context: Tofacitinib administration to treated patients was oral, at 5 to 10 mg twice daily.

Treatment in this sample: oral pan-JAK inhibitor, 5-10 mg twice daily. It was cDNA, reverse transcribed from extracted RNA, that served as the sequencing template. Clones were read by immunoSEQ multiplex PCR, and TCRdb kept only the in-frame ones, dropping some. This sample has roughly 110,000 clones, with around 50% found just once. The length of the CDR3 is 13 residues. The germline CDR1 and CDR2 sequences are SGHDT and YYEEEE. Between the trimmed V and J ends, which lost 4 bases and 1 base, there was a span of 9 bases. The origin of this receptor is a human donor with alopecia areata. This specimen was CD8+ T cells sorted from blood, taken at week 24, from a patient treated with tofacitinib. This chain connects TRBV5-6 to TRBJ2-7; D unclear. CDR3 residues: CASSPTESYEQYF. As DNA, the CDR3 is TGTGCCAGCAGCCCGACCGAGTCCTACGAGCAGTACTTC.